This entry features one T cell receptor (beta chain) sequence. This sample stems from a study of blood T cells in healthy people across ages. Study at large: Capturing about one barcoded beta molecule per two T cells was achieved by template switching.

Each donor had around 10 milliliters of peripheral blood drawn. V was trimmed by 6 bases and J by 2 bases, leaving 12 bases between them. Germline V lookup: CDR1 MNHEY, CDR2 SMNVEV (reference sequence). The CDR3 is made up of 14 amino acids. PCR was performed a second time for roughly 7 to 11 cycles using a sample-barcoded 5' primer and a J-beta primer mix. Every sample gave at least 3 million paired-end reads containing CDR3. TCRdb ran MiXCR on the 5' RACE reads and lists one entry per CDR3 protein. This table has just over 1 million distinct CDR3 sequences, 40% to 50% appearing once. Material for sequencing was blood. The clonotype originates from a woman in her sixties in good health. The chain couples TRBV27 to TRBJ2-3; D perhaps matches TRBD2 (5 bases). The CDR3 coding sequence is TGTGCCAGCAGCCCTAAACGGGACACAGATACGCAGTATTTT. Protein sequence: CASSPKRDTDTQYF.